The 30 T cell receptor beta chains reported below all come from one sample, sequenced in a study of spatial heterogeneity in lung cancer. These receptors lack a known antigen. Findings of the study overall: The study found that expanded intratumoral alpha and beta TCR counts tracked tumor mutation counts.

TCRdb re-called the 5' RACE reads through MiXCR, storing one row per CDR3 protein. The table has about 10,000 distinct CDR3 sequences, 12% seen once. Sample time point: sample taken at primary tumor resection. The sequences come from lung tumor tissue, collected at surgery. The receptor source for this set is a female donor with early-stage non-small cell lung cancer.

At least ten counts were recorded for this clonotype. This chain connects TRBV4-3 to TRBJ2-3, with D perhaps TRBD2 (6 bases). V was clipped by 3 bases and J by 6 bases, with 19 bases between them. Germline assignment: CDR1 LGHNA and CDR2 YSLEER. CDR3 size: 16 residues. The CDR3 loop reads CASSQSTGAGRDTQYF. CDR3 in DNA: TGCGCCAGCAGCCAGTCGACGGGAGCTGGGAGGGATACGCAGTATTTT.

The gene calls are TRBV6-6 and TRBJ1-2; 8 nucleotides agree with TRBD1. The germline gives CDR1 MNHNY, CDR2 SVGAGI (reference sequence). Germline trimming cut 6 bases from V and 5 bases from J; bases unmatched to any gene: 8. There are 14 residues in the CDR3. CDR3: CASSRQGSTYGYTF. The CDR3 DNA is TGTGCCAGCAGCCGACAGGGGAGTACGTATGGCTACACCTTC.

Ten or more counts support this clonotype. At one of its ends the junction is not consistent with the germline gene, which may arise from a read error. The chain employs TRBV10-2 and TRBJ2-7, with D possibly matching TRBD1 (5 bases). The CDR3 has 13 amino acids. Germline V gene sequence: CDR1 WSHSY, CDR2 SAAADI. CDR3 DNA sequence: TGCGCCAGCAGTGAGTCGGGGCGGACCAGAAGGGACTTC. Amino acids: CASSESGRTRRDF.

Ten or more counts support this clonotype. CDR3 in amino acids: CASSLYPGVSETQYF. The CDR3 DNA sequence: TGTGCCAGCAGTTTATACCCTGGCGTCTCGGAGACCCAGTACTTC. V usage is TRBV27 and J usage is TRBJ2-5, with D uncertain. Germline V gene sequence: CDR1 MNHEY, CDR2 SMNVEV (reference sequence). V lost 1 base and J lost 5, with 14 bases in between. This CDR3 region has 15 residues.

By share, this clonotype ranks as medium-sized. The V gene is TRBV25-1, the J gene TRBJ1-1, with TRBD1 as a possible D gene (5 bases). Per the germline V gene, CDR1 is MGHDK and CDR2 is SYGVNS. The CDR3 is 14 residues long. Trimming took 4 bases from V and 1 from J, leaving 10 bases between them. CDR3 residues: CASSGQPPNTEAFF. DNA of the CDR3: TGTGCCAGCAGTGGACAGCCCCCGAACACTGAAGCTTTCTTT.

This clonotype has more than one count but fewer than ten. The chain has TRBV7-9 and TRBJ2-5; no clear D. Trimming stripped 5 bases from V and 0 bases from J, with 10 bases between. The CDR3 covers 14 residues. In germline, CDR1 is SEHNR, CDR2 FQNEAQ (reference sequence). CDR3 nucleotide sequence: TGTGCCAGCAGCACCCTAACGTACCAAGAGACCCAGTACTTC. It is translated as CASSTLTYQETQYF.

In its sample, this clonotype was seen many times. The CDR3 nucleotides read TGCAGTGCTAGAGTAGGGGGCACAGATACGCAGTATTTT. Amino acids: CSARVGGTDTQYF. The V gene is TRBV20-1, the J gene TRBJ2-3, with TRBD1 as a possible D gene (5 bases). The length of the CDR3 is 13 residues. Between the trimmed V and J ends, which lost 1 base and 1 base, there was a span of 6 bases. Germline lookup yields CDR1 DFQATT and CDR2 SNEGSKA (reference sequence).

This clonotype was detected ten times or more. CDR3 nucleotide sequence: TGTGCCAGCAGTTACGGAGGGCAGAACTATAATTCACCCCTCCACTTT. Protein product: CASSYGGQNYNSPLHF. The V call is TRBV6-5, the J call TRBJ1-6, with no clear D. The CDR3 runs 16 residues. Trimming removed 2 bases at V and 3 bases at J, with 11 bases between. The germline V gene encodes CDR1 MNHEY and CDR2 SVGAGI.

This clonotype was seen a few times. The chain combines TRBV7-9 with TRBJ2-7; 9 positions match TRBD1. This CDR3 is built from 15 residues. Trimming cost V 2 bases and J 0 bases; bases outside gene matches: 2. Germline lookup yields CDR1 SEHNR and CDR2 FQNEAQ (reference sequence). The CDR3 nucleotides are TGTGCCAGCAGCTTATGGACAGGGGTCTCCTACGAGCAGTACTTC. Protein product: CASSLWTGVSYEQYF. Supplemented by reference TRBV7-9 and TRBJ2-7, the full variable domain reads DTGVSQNPRHKITKRGQNVTFRCDPISEHNRLYWYRQTLGQGPEFLTYFQNEAQLEKSRLLSDRFSAERPKGSFSTLEIQRTEQGDSAMYLCASSLWTGVSYEQYFGPGTRLTVT.

This clonotype was observed at least ten times. V gene TRBV20-1 combines with J gene TRBJ2-3; 8 nucleotides line up with TRBD2. V lost 2 bases to trimming and J lost 2 bases; unmatched junction nucleotides: 6. The CDR3 has 15 residues. CDR1 is DFQATT and CDR2 is SNEGSKA in the germline V gene (reference sequence). For the CDR3, the DNA is TGCAGTGCTAGACAACTAGCGGTTAACACAGATACGCAGTATTTT. Its protein product is CSARQLAVNTDTQYF.

This clonotype occurred many times. The chain carries TRBV18 and TRBJ2-7; the match to TRBD1 covers 11 bases. This CDR3 spans 14 amino acids. V dropped 6 bases and J dropped 3; count of bases not matched to a gene: 4. Germline lookup yields CDR1 KGHSH and CDR2 LQKENI. The CDR3 reads CASSPGTGGYEQYF. CDR3 coding DNA: TGTGCCAGCTCCCCCGGGACAGGGGGCTACGAGCAGTACTTC.

This clonotype has ten or more counts. V usage is TRBV9 and J usage is TRBJ2-1; D is undetermined. V lost 5 bases to trimming and J lost 0 bases, with 15 bases between them. The V gene's germline CDR1 is SGDLS and CDR2 YYNGEE. The CDR3 sequence is 16 residues long. This CDR3 reads CASSEERALSYNEQFF. Written as DNA, the CDR3 is TGTGCCAGCAGTGAGGAGCGCGCCCTCTCCTACAATGAGCAGTTCTTC.

This clonotype was found many times. The chain combines TRBV14 with TRBJ1-1, with a tentative D call TRBD1 (5 bases). V lost 1 base to trimming and J lost 3 bases, with 12 bases between them. The CDR3 totals 15 residues. Looked up from germline, CDR1 is SGHDN and CDR2 is FVKESK. The CDR3 region has the DNA TGTGCCAGCAGCCAAGTTTTTGGGGGGGACACTGAAGCTTTCTTT. It yields the protein CASSQVFGGDTEAFF. Full variable domain (missing parts from reference TRBV14 and TRBJ1-1): EAGVTQFPSHSVIEKGQTVTLRCDPISGHDNLYWYRRVMGKEIKFLLHFVKESKQDESGMPNNRFLAERTGGTYSTLKVQPAELEDSGVYFCASSQVFGGDTEAFFGQGTRLTVV.

This clonotype was seen a handful of times. The gene calls are TRBV19 and TRBJ1-2, with D uncertain. Per the germline V gene, CDR1 is LNHDA and CDR2 is SQIVND (reference sequence). Trimming took off 3 bases at V and 6 bases at J, with 8 bases between the two ends. This CDR3 comprises 12 residues. The CDR3 coding sequence is TGTGCCAGTAGTATCACAGAGGATGGCTACACCTTC. Residues: CASSITEDGYTF. Looking up the rest from reference TRBV19 and TRBJ1-2 gives the full variable domain: DGGITQSPKYLFRKEGQNVTLSCEQNLNHDAMYWYRQDPGQGLRLIYYSQIVNDFQKGDIAEGYSVSREKKESFPLTVTSAQKNPTAFYLCASSITEDGYTFGSGTRLTVV.

At least ten counts were recorded for this clonotype. The chain combines TRBV6-6 with TRBJ2-7; D might be TRBD1 (6 bases). CDR1 is MNHNY, CDR2 SVGAGI, per germline (reference sequence). The CDR3 runs to 15 residues. Trimming cost V 6 bases and J 5 bases, with 20 bases left between them. The CDR3 spells CASRPQGQGLHEQYF. CDR3 nucleotide sequence: TGTGCCAGCAGGCCCCAGGGACAAGGTTTGCACGAGCAGTACTTC.

The chain is built from TRBV30 and TRBJ1-2, with 9 bases matching TRBD1. The CDR3 is made up of 14 amino acids. With V trimmed by 4 bases and J by 5 bases, 8 bases remained unmatched. CDR1 is GTSNPN, CDR2 SVGIG, per germline (reference sequence). The CDR3 loop is CAWNEGQGVYGYTF. Here the CDR3 DNA reads TGTGCCTGGAACGAGGGACAGGGTGTATATGGCTACACCTTC.

This sequence joins TRBV10-2 and TRBJ1-5, with unresolved D. This CDR3 region has 13 residues. V dropped 3 bases and J dropped 8 bases, with 11 bases sitting between them. Germline values: CDR1 WSHSY, CDR2 SAAADI. The CDR3 bases are TGCGCCAGCAGTGAAAGGGCCCGGGAGCCCCAGCATTTT. The encoded protein is CASSERAREPQHF.

This clonotype is a singleton in its sample. The V gene is TRBV10-3, the J gene TRBJ1-1; no firm D call. V was pared by 6 bases and J by 3 bases, with 8 bases between. The V gene's germline CDR1 is ENHRY and CDR2 SYGVKD. The CDR3 is 12 residues long. CDR3 protein: CAIRSVDTEAFF. Here the CDR3 DNA reads TGTGCCATCAGATCAGTCGACACTGAAGCTTTCTTT.

This clonotype was picked up a small number of times. The chain combines TRBV6-2 or TRBV6-3 with TRBJ1-5; D is undetermined. CDR3 length equals 12 residues. The ends were cut back, 2 bases at V and 3 bases at J, with 2 bases in the middle. CDR1 is MNHEY and CDR2 is SVGEGT in the germline V gene. The CDR3 protein is CASSYINQPQHF. For the CDR3, the DNA is TGTGCCAGCAGTTACATCAATCAGCCCCAGCATTTT.

This clonotype was detected only a few times. The V call is TRBV7-2, the J call TRBJ1-5; D gene ambiguous. The CDR3 length is 13 residues. Germline V lookup: CDR1 SGHTA, CDR2 FQGNSA. V was shortened by 2 bases and J by 14 bases, with 16 bases between the two germline ends. CDR3 protein: CASSLPEAESKHF. The CDR3 nucleotides read TGTGCCAGCAGCTTACCGGAGGCGGAATCCAAGCATTTT.

This rearrangement joins TRBV18 to TRBJ2-7, with D hard to call. Germline assignment: CDR1 KGHSH and CDR2 LQKENI. The CDR3 spans 14 residues. V lost 0 bases and J lost 6, with 12 bases in between. CDR3 loop: CASSPPPPGFEQYF. CDR3 nucleotide sequence: TGTGCCAGCTCACCACCCCCGCCTGGGTTCGAGCAGTACTTC.

This clonotype was seen repeatedly, ten times or more. J is TRBJ2-7 and V is TRBV7-6; D ambiguous. Trimming removed 0 bases at V and 3 bases at J, with 12 bases between. Germline V gives CDR1 SGHVS, CDR2 FNYEAQ. CDR3 length: 15 amino acids. The DNA for the CDR3 is TGTGCCAGCAGCTTAGCTCCAGACCCGATCTACGAGCAGTACTTC. Its protein is CASSLAPDPIYEQYF.

The sample holds one count of this clonotype. This may arise from a read error, as a much more abundant clone is one base away. The rearrangement links TRBV6-2 or TRBV6-3 to TRBJ2-1; 11 bases fit TRBD2. The CDR3 spans 19 residues. The germline V gene has CDR1 MNHEY and CDR2 SVGEGT. Trimming at V came to 5 bases and at J to 6 bases, leaving 18 bases not matched to a gene. The CDR3 loop reads CASSGTSGTYRLFPNEQFF. The CDR3 DNA reads TGTGCCAGCAGTGGGACTAGCGGAACCTATCGCCTTTTTCCCAATGAGCAGTTCTTC.

The DNA of the CDR3 is TGTGCCAGCAGCTTACTCCAGGGGAACACTGAAGCTTTCTTT. It is translated as CASSLLQGNTEAFF. V and J are TRBV7-9 and TRBJ1-1, with D tentatively TRBD1 (5 bases). With 2 bases removed from V and 1 base from J, the gap between germline ends came to 8 bases. CDR1 SEHNR and CDR2 FQNEAQ come from the germline V gene (reference sequence). CDR3 length equals 14 residues.

This clonotype ranks as medium-sized. This sequence joins TRBV5-4 and TRBJ2-5, with D tentatively TRBD1 or TRBD2 (5 bases each). This CDR3 is built from 14 residues. CDR1 SGHNT and CDR2 YYREEE come from the germline V gene (reference sequence). V lost 0 bases and J 4 bases, leaving 10 bases between the germline ends. DNA for the CDR3: TGTGCCAGCAGCTTGGTGGCAGGGACAGAGACCCAGTACTTC. Encoded protein: CASSLVAGTETQYF.

In its sample, this clonotype ranks as medium-sized. The genes are TRBV7-8 and TRBJ2-1, with 7 bases identical to TRBD1. Germline trimming cut 4 bases from V and 7 bases from J; bases unmatched to any gene: 22. This CDR3 spans 19 amino acids. The germline V gene has CDR1 SGHVS and CDR2 FQNEAQ. CDR3: CASSSLPLDRGRSENEQFF. CDR3 sequence (DNA): TGTGCCAGCAGCTCGTTACCACTCGATAGGGGGCGAAGTGAAAATGAGCAGTTCTTC.

The chain carries TRBV6-2 or TRBV6-3 and TRBJ1-3; no definite D call. Germline loops: CDR1 MNHEY, CDR2 SVGEGT. CDR3 length: 16 residues. V was cut by 0 bases and J by 2 bases, with 11 bases left in between. The CDR3 coding sequence is TGTGCCAGCAGTTACTCGTGGGGTGAAGCTGGAAACACCATATATTTT. Protein product: CASSYSWGEAGNTIYF.

This clonotype has at least ten counts. The CDR3 loop is CASRPPGTTEAFF. For the CDR3, the DNA is TGTGCCAGCAGACCCCCAGGGACCACTGAAGCTTTCTTT. The gene calls are TRBV6-2 or TRBV6-3 and TRBJ1-1, with D maybe TRBD1 (5 bases). The CDR3 sequence is 13 residues long. The V gene's germline CDR1 is MNHEY and CDR2 SVGEGT. V was shortened by 6 bases and J by 4 bases, with 12 bases between the two germline ends.

This clonotype was seen at least ten times. This chain joins TRBV6-2 or TRBV6-3 and TRBJ2-2; D gene unclear. CDR3 length: 13 residues. The germline CDR1 and CDR2 sequences are MNHEY and SVGEGT. V shed 6 bases and J shed 7 bases, with 12 bases lying between them. DNA of the CDR3: TGTGCCAGCAGACGGTTGGGGATCGGGGAGCTGTTTTTT. Translated: CASRRLGIGELFF.

This clonotype was counted many times. Compared with germline, one end of the junction differs, possibly owing to a read error. This chain links TRBV5-6 with TRBJ2-2; weak D call: TRBD2 (6 bases). Germline CDR1 and CDR2: SGHDT and YYEEEE. The CDR3 has 13 amino acids. CDR3 coding DNA: TGTGCCAGCAGCTTGGATTTCGGCGGGGACCTGTTTTTT. Translated, it gives CASSLDFGGDLFF.